Shown below are 6 T cell receptor beta chains from a single sample sequenced in a study of blood T cell repertoires in COVID-19. Profiling relied on immunoSEQ multiplex PCR, and the TCRdb table lists in-frame clones only, not all of them. This repertoire shows around 250,000 clones, about 80% found once; its top ten account for 4% to 5.5%. The specimen sequenced was peripheral blood. These receptors were obtained from a man in his fifties with active or convalescent COVID-19.

V gene TRBV6-2 or TRBV6-3 combines with J gene TRBJ2-7; 13 nucleotides agree with TRBD2. Trimming removed 5 bases from V and 3 bases from J; junction bases left unmatched: 7. This CDR3 contains 16 residues. Looked up from germline, CDR1 is MNHEY and CDR2 is SVGEGT. The CDR3 here is CASSPGLAGVYYEQYF. DNA of the CDR3: TGTGCCAGCAGTCCCGGACTAGCGGGGGTGTACTACGAGCAGTACTTC.

This chain uses TRBV12-3 or TRBV12-4 with TRBJ2-2, with D uncertain. The CDR3 contains 11 residues. The ends were cut back, 6 bases at V and 8 bases at J, with 7 bases in the middle. The DNA for the CDR3 is TGTGCCAGCAGCCCCCATGGGGAGCTGTTTTTT. Translated: CASSPHGELFF.

This clone appeared a single time. The chain combines TRBV7-9 with TRBJ2-2; 7 bases are a match to TRBD1. Per the germline V gene, CDR1 is SEHNR and CDR2 is FQNEAQ (reference sequence). This CDR3 has 16 amino acids. With 4 bases clipped from V and 5 bases from J, the junction kept 10 bases outside the gene matches. The CDR3 region has the DNA TGTGCCAGCAGCTCTAAAACAGGGGTTAGAACCGGGGAGCTGTTTTTT. This translates into CASSSKTGVRTGELFF.

This chain uses TRBV25-1 with TRBJ2-2; D is undetermined. V dropped 3 bases and J dropped 4 bases, with 6 bases sitting between them. The CDR3 has 13 residues. CDR1 and CDR2 from the germline V gene are MGHDK and SYGVNS. DNA for the CDR3: TGTGCCAGCAGTGACAGGTTCACCGGGGAGCTGTTTTTT. This translates into CASSDRFTGELFF.

The rearrangement links TRBV19 to TRBJ1-5, with a possible D match to TRBD1 (6 bases). Germline V gene lookup returns CDR1 LNHDA and CDR2 SQIVND (reference sequence). The CDR3 extends over 14 amino acids. Trimming shortened V by 5 bases and J by 5 bases, and 13 bases separated the two germline ends. The CDR3 DNA follows: TGTGCCAGTAGTCATCGGGGGGGCGATCAGCCCCAGCATTTT. Protein: CASSHRGGDQPQHF.

The gene calls are TRBV7-2 and TRBJ1-1, with D perhaps matching TRBD1 (5 bases). The CDR3 has 14 residues. The ends were cut back, 2 bases at V and 4 bases at J, with 11 bases in the middle. The V gene's germline CDR1 is SGHTA and CDR2 FQGNSA. The CDR3 reads CASSLQGGSTEAFF. The CDR3 nucleotides read TGTGCCAGCAGCTTACAGGGTGGGTCCACTGAAGCTTTCTTT. The full variable domain, completed using reference TRBV7-2 and TRBJ1-1, is GAGVSQSPSNKVTEKGKDVELRCDPISGHTALYWYRQSLGQGLEFLIYFQGNSAPDKSGLPSDRFSAERTGGSVSTLTIQRTQQEDSAVYLCASSLQGGSTEAFFGQGTRLTVV.